This TCR beta chain emerged from a study of blood T cell repertoires in COVID-19. The CDR3 is 16 amino acids. Germline CDR1 and CDR2: LNHDA and SQIVND (reference sequence). The J segment lost 3 bases and the V segment lost 5 bases, leaving 10 bases of the junction unmatched. Profiling relied on immunoSEQ multiplex PCR, and the TCRdb table lists in-frame clones only, not all of them. Here the sample spans around 370,000 clones, roughly 90% being singletons. V usage is TRBV19 and J usage is TRBJ1-2, with 9 bases that match TRBD1. The sequencing sample was made of peripheral blood. This TCR was recovered from a woman between 65 and 79 years old with COVID-19, enrolled during active disease. The CDR3 nucleotides are TGTGCCAGTAGTCCTTCGACAGGGGGGGCGGACTATGGCTACACCTTC. This translates into CASSPSTGGADYGYTF.